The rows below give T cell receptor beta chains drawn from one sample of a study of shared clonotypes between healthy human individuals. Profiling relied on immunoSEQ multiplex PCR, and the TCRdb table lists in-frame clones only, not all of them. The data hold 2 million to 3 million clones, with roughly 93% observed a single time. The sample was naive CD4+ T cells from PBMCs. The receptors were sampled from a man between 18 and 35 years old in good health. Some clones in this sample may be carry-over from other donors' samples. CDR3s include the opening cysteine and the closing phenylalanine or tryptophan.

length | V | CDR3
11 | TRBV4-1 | CASSPEGEQYF
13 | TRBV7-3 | CASSPNSNQPQHF
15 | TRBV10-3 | CAISERMNSGNTIYF
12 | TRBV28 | CATTGRRDTIYF
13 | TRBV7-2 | CASSLVVAYEQYF
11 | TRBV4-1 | CASSLREKLFF
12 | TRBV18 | CASSPQPETQYF
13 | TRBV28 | CASRVDVVTEAFF
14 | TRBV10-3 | CAISGQGAEETQYF
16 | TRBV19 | CASRGQAPLSNYGYTF
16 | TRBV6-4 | CASSGRQGARGETQYF
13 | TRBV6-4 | CASKRGLNTEAFF
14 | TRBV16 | CASSQGLKRETQYF
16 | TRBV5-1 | CASSNGLLSGANVLTF
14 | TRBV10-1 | CASSESIGPYEQYF
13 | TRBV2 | CASSDRNLGTQYF
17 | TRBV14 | CASSQRGLRQDLHEQYF
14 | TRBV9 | CASSVGQGSEPQHF
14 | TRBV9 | CASSVGQQNTEAFF
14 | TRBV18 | CASSPLTGITEAFF
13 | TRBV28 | CASRDFGTDTQYF
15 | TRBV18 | CASSPLAGGPGELFF
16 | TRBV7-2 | CASSGLGGSSTDTQYF
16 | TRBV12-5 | CASGRDTSGRTNEQFF